One TCR beta chain is described in this entry. In the original workflow: Amplification with reference gene primers provided the estimates of nucleated cell counts. Here immunoSEQ multiplex PCR was the method, and the copy in TCRdb shows in-frame clones only, minus some. The DNA gave D and trimming, while V, J and clone size come from that table. Of some 250,000 clones in the sample, roughly 86% were seen once. The entry originates in a study of blood T cell repertoires in COVID-19. Germline V gene lookup returns CDR1 MDHEN and CDR2 SYDVKM. This CDR3 region has 12 residues. V lost 5 bases and J lost 8; bases outside the gene matches: 5. Membership in each cohort depended on participant-reported clinical history.

The V and J genes are TRBV28 and TRBJ1-2; the match to TRBD1 covers 7 bases. Specimen: PBMCs or T cells enriched from blood (not recorded which). The source is a woman aged 25 to 45 with acute COVID-19. The CDR3 sequence: CASSDRVGGYTF. The CDR3 coding sequence is TGTGCCAGCAGTGACAGGGTTGGGGGCTACACCTTC.